This T cell receptor beta chain derives from a study of CD8 T cells in Susac syndrome. Peripheral blood CD8+ and CD4+ T cells were profiled by TCR beta sequencing. Healthy donors served as the controls. They were matched for age and sex. TEMRA cells were enriched by FACS, and CD4+ and CD8+ T cells were negatively isolated. An input of 0.5 to 1 ug of RNA was subjected to reverse transcription using random hexamers. TCRdb re-derived calls from the immunoSEQ multiplex PCR reads in MiXCR, one entry per CDR3 protein. The data show fewer than 200,000 distinct CDR3 sequences, 90% to 95% seen once. CDR3 size: 14 residues. Trimming took 5 bases from V and 8 from J; bases not matched to a gene: 9. Germline CDR1 is MNHNS and CDR2 is SASEGT.

The rearrangement joins TRBV6-1 to TRBJ1-2; TRBD1 agrees at 9 bases. Sequences were obtained from CD4+ T cells from PBMCs. This clonotype was sampled from a human donor in good health. CDR3 DNA sequence: TGTGCCAGCAGTAACACACGGACAGGGGCCGGCTACACCTTC. Translated, it gives CASSNTRTGAGYTF.